The sequence of this TCR beta chain was determined in a study of cytomegalovirus exposure and HLA in healthy donors. Study-level results: The authors excluded some V segments, including TRBV6-2 and TRBV6-3, as indistinguishable.

Germline CDR1 SGHNT, CDR2 YYREEE (reference sequence). The V and J ends lost 0 bases and 7 bases, in that order; junction bases with no gene match: 5. The CDR3 covers 14 residues. The primer mix had 60 Vbeta and 13 Jbeta primers. Some clones are missing from TCRdb's copy, which holds only in-frame ones; the method was immunoSEQ multiplex PCR. This sample has about 170,000 clones, with around 81% found just once. This clone was observed a handful of times. Its target is unknown. The chain has TRBV5-4 and TRBJ1-1; TRBD1 matches 8 bases. The source material was PBMCs. The sequence was collected from a woman younger than 35 in good health and CMV-seropositive. The CDR3 DNA reads as TGTGCCAGCAGCTTGGGGGACAGGCCCTATGAAGCTTTCTTT. Translated, it gives CASSLGDRPYEAFF.